A single sample gave rise to the 6 T cell receptor beta chains below, sequenced in a study of T cells after yellow fever vaccination. TCRdb called the 5' RACE reads again in MiXCR, with one record for every CDR3 protein. The sample holds about 140,000 distinct CDR3 sequences; roughly 6.7% are singletons and the top ten take under 0.7%. This specimen consisted of CD4+ T cells sorted from PBMCs, obtained 10 days after the yellow fever booster vaccination. Every receptor here comes from a man aged 25-40 years who received the YFV17D yellow fever vaccine.

This clonotype was picked up many times. The V call is TRBV7-9, the J call TRBJ1-5; D is possibly TRBD1 (5 bases). Trimming stripped 4 bases from V and 3 bases from J, with 10 bases between. The length of the CDR3 is 14 residues. Germline CDR1 SEHNR, CDR2 FQNEAQ (reference sequence). The CDR3 sequence: CASSSSGLNQPQHF. The CDR3 DNA follows: TGTGCCAGCAGCTCCTCAGGGCTCAATCAGCCCCAGCATTTT.

This clonotype was seen repeatedly, ten times or more. This chain uses TRBV7-9 with TRBJ2-3; the match to TRBD2 covers 12 bases. This CDR3 has 16 amino acids. Germline CDR1 and CDR2: SEHNR and FQNEAQ (reference sequence). Germline trimming cut 0 bases from V and 3 bases from J; bases unmatched to any gene: 1. CDR3 sequence (DNA): TGTGCCAGCAGCTTAGCCGGGACTAGCGGGACAGATACGCAGTATTTT. Translated, it gives CASSLAGTSGTDTQYF.

The chain joins TRBV5-1 to TRBJ2-5; 10 bases match TRBD1. CDR3 length equals 15 residues. Germline CDR1 is SGHRS and CDR2 is YFSETQ. V dropped 4 bases and J dropped 5; count of bases not matched to a gene: 8. CDR3 in amino acids: CASSDSDRGRETQYF. The CDR3 region has the DNA TGCGCCAGCAGCGACTCCGACAGGGGGCGGGAGACCCAGTACTTC.

In this sample, this clonotype turned up many times. V is TRBV27 and J is TRBJ2-2; D might be TRBD1 (5 bases). V was clipped by 5 bases and J by 7 bases, with 20 bases between them. The CDR3 spans 16 residues. Germline V gene data show CDR1 as MNHEY and CDR2 as SMNVEV (reference sequence). This CDR3 reads CASSGHREGADGELFF. The CDR3 DNA is TGTGCCAGCAGTGGCCACAGAGAAGGGGCAGACGGGGAGCTGTTTTTT.

This clonotype showed up many times. The rearrangement links TRBV7-8 to TRBJ2-3; 7 bases agree with TRBD2. The length of the CDR3 is 15 residues. Germline V gene data show CDR1 as SGHVS and CDR2 as FQNEAQ. The V segment lost 4 bases and the J segment 0 bases; nucleotides outside the gene matches: 4. Here the CDR3 DNA reads TGTGCCAGCAGCTCCAGACTAGCTAGCACAGATACGCAGTATTTT. It yields the protein CASSSRLASTDTQYF.

This clonotype was counted many times. V usage is TRBV28 and J usage is TRBJ2-7; TRBD2 aligns across 7 bases. V lost 5 bases to trimming and J lost 0 bases; unmatched junction nucleotides: 4. This CDR3 has 14 residues. Germline assignment: CDR1 MDHEN and CDR2 SYDVKM. DNA for the CDR3: TGTGCCAGCAGTCGAGCGGGATCCTCCTACGAGCAGTACTTC. Amino acid sequence: CASSRAGSSYEQYF. Looking up the rest from reference TRBV28 and TRBJ2-7 gives the full variable domain: DVKVTQSSRYLVKRTGEKVFLECVQDMDHENMFWYRQDPGLGLRLIYFSYDVKMKEKGDIPEGYSVSREKKERFSLILESASTNQTSMYLCASSRAGSSYEQYFGPGTRLTVT.